The 17 T cell receptor beta chains in this list originate from one sample, sequenced in a study of blood T cell repertoires in COVID-19. The table came from immunoSEQ multiplex PCR; TCRdb's copy has only in-frame clones and leaves some out. This sample carries about 25,000 clones, about nine tenths of them seen once, and the ten largest clones take about 8%. The sequenced sample consisted of peripheral blood. These receptors originate from a middle-aged man with active COVID-19.

This clone was recorded a few times. This chain connects TRBV10-1 to TRBJ2-5; D is unclear. CDR3 length: 15 amino acids. Germline-derived CDR1 and CDR2 are WNHNN and SYGVQD (reference sequence). The V end lost 3 bases, the J end lost 2 bases, and 13 bases lay between the germline ends. Here the CDR3 DNA reads TGCGCCAGCAGTGAAGGTGTGGGCCTGCAAGAGACCCAGTACTTC. This gives the protein CASSEGVGLQETQYF.

This clone appeared a single time. The chain combines TRBV7-2 with TRBJ1-2; tentative D call: TRBD1 (6 bases). Germline assignment: CDR1 SGHTA and CDR2 FQGNSA. The CDR3 is 15 residues long. V was cut by 3 bases and J by 6 bases, with 17 bases left in between. CDR3 amino acids: CASSFLSGGANGYTF. The CDR3 DNA is TGTGCCAGCAGCTTCCTCTCGGGGGGCGCTAATGGCTACACCTTC.

The chain uses TRBV5-4 and TRBJ1-3; TRBD1 might be the D (6 bases). V gave up 0 bases and J gave up 10 bases, with 14 bases separating them. The CDR3 is made up of 14 amino acids. From germline, CDR1 is SGHNT and CDR2 YYREEE (reference sequence). The CDR3: CASSLASGVGTIYF. The CDR3 region has the DNA TGTGCCAGCAGCTTGGCGTCAGGGGTCGGAACCATATATTTT.

This clone was observed once. The J gene is TRBJ2-7, the V gene TRBV3-1 (or the pseudogene TRBV3-2); no clear D gene. This CDR3 has 16 amino acids. With 5 bases removed from V and 5 bases from J, the gap between germline ends came to 22 bases. Germline V gives CDR1 LGHDT, CDR2 YNNKEL (reference sequence). In nucleotides, the CDR3 is TGTGCCAGCAGCGATCGAAATCCCATTTCGTTAGACGAGCAGTACTTC. As protein: CASSDRNPISLDEQYF.

This chain links TRBV5-1 with TRBJ2-1; 15 nucleotides align to TRBD2. CDR3 length: 19 amino acids. J lost 0 bases, V lost 3 bases, and 7 bases had no gene match. Looked up from germline, CDR1 is SGHRS and CDR2 is YFSETQ. The CDR3: CASSSGLAGGTSSYNEQFF. CDR3 DNA: TGCGCCAGCAGCTCGGGACTAGCGGGGGGAACGAGCTCCTACAATGAGCAGTTCTTC. Full variable domain (rest looked up from reference TRBV5-1 and TRBJ2-1): KAGVTQTPRYLIKTRGQQVTLSCSPISGHRSVSWYQQTPGQGLQFLFEYFSETQRNKGNFPGRFSGRQFSNSRSEMNVSTLELGDSALYLCASSSGLAGGTSSYNEQFFGPGTRLTVL.

The V and J genes are TRBV9 and TRBJ2-5; maybe TRBD2 (6 bases). Germline assignment: CDR1 SGDLS and CDR2 YYNGEE. The V gene lost 0 bases and the J gene lost 3 bases, with 18 bases spanning the gap. The CDR3 is 17 amino acids. The CDR3 spells CASSVGLGGSTKETQYF. CDR3 bases: TGTGCCAGCAGCGTAGGCCTCGGGGGTTCAACGAAAGAGACCCAGTACTTC. Drawing the rest from reference TRBV9 and TRBJ2-5, the complete variable domain is DSGVTQTPKHLITATGQRVTLRCSPRSGDLSVYWYQQSLDQGLQFLIQYYNGEERAKGNILERFSAQQFPDLHSELNLSSLELGDSALYFCASSVGLGGSTKETQYFGPGTRLLVL.

The V gene is TRBV11-3, the J gene TRBJ2-3; 10 bases are shared with TRBD2. CDR1 and CDR2 from the germline V gene are SGHNT and YENEEA. The CDR3 contains 15 residues. Germline trimming cut 4 bases from V and 3 bases from J; bases unmatched to any gene: 4. The CDR3 DNA is TGTGCCAGCAGCTCCCGACTAGCGGGTACAGATACGCAGTATTTT. It codes for CASSSRLAGTDTQYF.

This clone was seen only a few times. The rearrangement uses TRBV5-5 and TRBJ1-4; D ambiguous. Germline lookup yields CDR1 SGHKS and CDR2 YYEKEE (reference sequence). This CDR3 region has 12 residues. Trimming removed 5 bases from V and 4 bases from J, with 6 bases in between. CDR3 DNA: TGTGCCAGCAGTGGCTTTAATGAAAAACTGTTTTTT. Its protein product is CASSGFNEKLFF.

The gene calls are TRBV29-1 and TRBJ1-1; D is unresolved. V dropped 4 bases and J dropped 0 bases, with 3 bases sitting between them. Germline V lookup: CDR1 SQVTM, CDR2 ANQGSEA. This CDR3 region has 11 residues. Here the CDR3 DNA reads TGCAGCGTTGCGGTGAACACTGAAGCTTTCTTT. As protein: CSVAVNTEAFF.

V is TRBV5-1 and J is TRBJ2-1; 8 nucleotides line up with TRBD1. Trimming took 3 bases from V and 4 from J; bases not matched to a gene: 6. The CDR3 covers 15 residues. CDR1 and CDR2 from the germline V gene are SGHRS and YFSETQ. The CDR3 protein is CASSSQGAGYNEQFF. The CDR3 DNA reads TGCGCCAGCAGCTCTCAGGGGGCCGGATACAATGAGCAGTTCTTC.

The chain has TRBV20-1 and TRBJ2-7; no clear D gene. With 0 bases removed from V and 6 bases from J, the gap between germline ends came to 6 bases. Germline V gene sequence: CDR1 DFQATT, CDR2 SNEGSKA (reference sequence). The CDR3 is made up of 11 amino acids. CDR3 protein: CSARESGEQYF. As DNA, the CDR3 is TGCAGTGCTAGAGAATCCGGCGAGCAGTACTTC.

The chain uses TRBV29-1 and TRBJ2-3; no firm D call. The germline CDR1 and CDR2 sequences are SQVTM and ANQGSEA. CDR3 size: 16 residues. The V end lost 4 bases, the J end lost 1 base, and 18 bases lay between the germline ends. The CDR3 sequence is CSVGKLWQAGTDTQYF. CDR3 coding DNA: TGCAGCGTTGGAAAACTTTGGCAGGCAGGCACAGATACGCAGTATTTT.

V usage is TRBV4-3 and J usage is TRBJ2-3; the match to TRBD2 covers 14 bases. The germline gives CDR1 LGHNA, CDR2 YSLEER. After removal of 4 bases from V and 5 bases from J, the junction contained 2 bases not matched to a gene. The CDR3 totals 15 residues. CDR3 residues: CASSLGLAGEDTQYF. CDR3 sequence (DNA): TGCGCCAGCAGCCTGGGACTAGCGGGAGAAGATACGCAGTATTTT.

The sample holds one count of this clone. The rearrangement joins TRBV28 to TRBJ1-5, with 7 positions matching TRBD1. The CDR3 spans 15 residues. V lost 1 base, J lost 2 bases, and 2 bases stayed unmatched. The germline V gene encodes CDR1 MDHEN and CDR2 SYDVKM. CDR3 nucleotides: TGTGCCAGCAGTTTATACGGACAGGGCAATCAGCCCCAGCATTTT. Protein: CASSLYGQGNQPQHF. Combining the CDR3 with reference TRBV28 and TRBJ1-5 gives the whole variable domain DVKVTQSSRYLVKRTGEKVFLECVQDMDHENMFWYRQDPGLGLRLIYFSYDVKMKEKGDIPEGYSVSREKKERFSLILESASTNQTSMYLCASSLYGQGNQPQHFGDGTRLSIL.

V gene TRBV19 combines with J gene TRBJ2-1; D not certain. V was cut by 3 bases and J by 4 bases, with 7 bases left in between. This CDR3 is built from 13 residues. The germline CDR1 and CDR2 sequences are LNHDA and SQIVND (reference sequence). DNA of the CDR3: TGTGCCAGTAGTATGGGCAGTTACAATGAGCAGTTCTTC. Protein: CASSMGSYNEQFF. The full variable domain, completed using reference TRBV19 and TRBJ2-1, is DGGITQSPKYLFRKEGQNVTLSCEQNLNHDAMYWYRQDPGQGLRLIYYSQIVNDFQKGDIAEGYSVSREKKESFPLTVTSAQKNPTAFYLCASSMGSYNEQFFGPGTRLTVL.

The CDR3: CASSLLGQGARRETQYF. The CDR3 DNA follows: TGTGCCAGCAGCCTTCTAGGACAGGGGGCGAGGCGAGAGACCCAGTACTTC. This sequence joins TRBV5-4 and TRBJ2-5; TRBD1 matches 11 bases. CDR1 is SGHNT, CDR2 YYREEE, per germline (reference sequence). The length of the CDR3 is 17 residues. V trimming: 4 bases; J trimming: 4 bases; junction bases outside the gene matches: 12. Full variable domain (outside the CDR3, taken from reference TRBV5-4 and TRBJ2-5): ETGVTQSPTHLIKTRGQQVTLRCSSQSGHNTVSWYQQALGQGPQFIFQYYREEENGRGNFPPRFSGLQFPNYSSELNVNALELDDSALYLCASSLLGQGARRETQYFGPGTRLLVL.

The chain uses TRBV10-1 and TRBJ1-1; no reliable D call. V was cut by 0 bases and J by 4 bases, with 9 bases left in between. Germline V lookup: CDR1 WNHNN, CDR2 SYGVQD (reference sequence). The CDR3 has 14 residues. The CDR3 reads CASSESISSTEAFF. In DNA form, the CDR3 reads TGCGCCAGCAGTGAGTCGATTAGTTCCACTGAAGCTTTCTTT.